The sample holds a few counts of the clone carrying this TCR beta chain. No antigen is known for it. This entry belongs to a study of T-cell reconstitution after alpha-beta-depleted transplantation in children. Study observations and caveats: Where alpha-beta T cells came from about two months after transplant was reportedly several hundred expanded graft clones.

Germline V lookup: CDR1 DFQATT, CDR2 SNEGSKA (reference sequence). This CDR3 contains 14 residues. V lost 4 bases, J lost 2 bases, and 15 bases lay in between. Unique molecular identifiers were built into the TCRbeta library. TCRdb re-derived calls from the PCR reads in MiXCR, one entry per CDR3 protein. The sample holds tens of thousands of distinct CDR3 sequences, around 18% seen once. This material consisted of PBMCs, mostly from graft donor cells, taken 360 days after TCRalphabeta/CD19-depleted stem cell transplant. The sequence was obtained from a male patient aged 2 to 9 who had a stem cell transplant for acute lymphoblastic leukemia, so the T cells may come from the graft donor. The chain uses TRBV20-1 and TRBJ2-7; the D gene is possibly TRBD2 (6 bases). The CDR3 protein is CSATPTRFAYEQYF. DNA for the CDR3: TGCAGTGCTACCCCGACTAGATTCGCCTACGAGCAGTACTTC.